This T cell receptor (beta chain) was recorded in a study of blood T cell repertoires in COVID-19. Study background: T cells, B-cell-depleted T cells, or PBMCs supplied cDNA or gDNA.

TCRdb keeps only in-frame clones here, not all; method: immunoSEQ multiplex PCR. This sample has approximately 260,000 clones, with roughly 87% found just once. V lost 5 bases to trimming and J lost 3 bases; unmatched junction nucleotides: 14. The CDR3 has 17 residues. Looked up from germline, CDR1 is SGHVS and CDR2 is FNYEAQ. Material: peripheral blood. The V and J genes are TRBV7-6 and TRBJ2-3; TRBD2 agrees at 7 bases. The clonotype was recovered from a woman between 35 and 50 years old who had recovered from COVID-19. This chain's CDR3 is CASSKIWEGVGTDTQYF. CDR3 sequence (DNA): TGTGCCAGCAGCAAGATCTGGGAGGGCGTCGGGACAGATACGCAGTATTTT.